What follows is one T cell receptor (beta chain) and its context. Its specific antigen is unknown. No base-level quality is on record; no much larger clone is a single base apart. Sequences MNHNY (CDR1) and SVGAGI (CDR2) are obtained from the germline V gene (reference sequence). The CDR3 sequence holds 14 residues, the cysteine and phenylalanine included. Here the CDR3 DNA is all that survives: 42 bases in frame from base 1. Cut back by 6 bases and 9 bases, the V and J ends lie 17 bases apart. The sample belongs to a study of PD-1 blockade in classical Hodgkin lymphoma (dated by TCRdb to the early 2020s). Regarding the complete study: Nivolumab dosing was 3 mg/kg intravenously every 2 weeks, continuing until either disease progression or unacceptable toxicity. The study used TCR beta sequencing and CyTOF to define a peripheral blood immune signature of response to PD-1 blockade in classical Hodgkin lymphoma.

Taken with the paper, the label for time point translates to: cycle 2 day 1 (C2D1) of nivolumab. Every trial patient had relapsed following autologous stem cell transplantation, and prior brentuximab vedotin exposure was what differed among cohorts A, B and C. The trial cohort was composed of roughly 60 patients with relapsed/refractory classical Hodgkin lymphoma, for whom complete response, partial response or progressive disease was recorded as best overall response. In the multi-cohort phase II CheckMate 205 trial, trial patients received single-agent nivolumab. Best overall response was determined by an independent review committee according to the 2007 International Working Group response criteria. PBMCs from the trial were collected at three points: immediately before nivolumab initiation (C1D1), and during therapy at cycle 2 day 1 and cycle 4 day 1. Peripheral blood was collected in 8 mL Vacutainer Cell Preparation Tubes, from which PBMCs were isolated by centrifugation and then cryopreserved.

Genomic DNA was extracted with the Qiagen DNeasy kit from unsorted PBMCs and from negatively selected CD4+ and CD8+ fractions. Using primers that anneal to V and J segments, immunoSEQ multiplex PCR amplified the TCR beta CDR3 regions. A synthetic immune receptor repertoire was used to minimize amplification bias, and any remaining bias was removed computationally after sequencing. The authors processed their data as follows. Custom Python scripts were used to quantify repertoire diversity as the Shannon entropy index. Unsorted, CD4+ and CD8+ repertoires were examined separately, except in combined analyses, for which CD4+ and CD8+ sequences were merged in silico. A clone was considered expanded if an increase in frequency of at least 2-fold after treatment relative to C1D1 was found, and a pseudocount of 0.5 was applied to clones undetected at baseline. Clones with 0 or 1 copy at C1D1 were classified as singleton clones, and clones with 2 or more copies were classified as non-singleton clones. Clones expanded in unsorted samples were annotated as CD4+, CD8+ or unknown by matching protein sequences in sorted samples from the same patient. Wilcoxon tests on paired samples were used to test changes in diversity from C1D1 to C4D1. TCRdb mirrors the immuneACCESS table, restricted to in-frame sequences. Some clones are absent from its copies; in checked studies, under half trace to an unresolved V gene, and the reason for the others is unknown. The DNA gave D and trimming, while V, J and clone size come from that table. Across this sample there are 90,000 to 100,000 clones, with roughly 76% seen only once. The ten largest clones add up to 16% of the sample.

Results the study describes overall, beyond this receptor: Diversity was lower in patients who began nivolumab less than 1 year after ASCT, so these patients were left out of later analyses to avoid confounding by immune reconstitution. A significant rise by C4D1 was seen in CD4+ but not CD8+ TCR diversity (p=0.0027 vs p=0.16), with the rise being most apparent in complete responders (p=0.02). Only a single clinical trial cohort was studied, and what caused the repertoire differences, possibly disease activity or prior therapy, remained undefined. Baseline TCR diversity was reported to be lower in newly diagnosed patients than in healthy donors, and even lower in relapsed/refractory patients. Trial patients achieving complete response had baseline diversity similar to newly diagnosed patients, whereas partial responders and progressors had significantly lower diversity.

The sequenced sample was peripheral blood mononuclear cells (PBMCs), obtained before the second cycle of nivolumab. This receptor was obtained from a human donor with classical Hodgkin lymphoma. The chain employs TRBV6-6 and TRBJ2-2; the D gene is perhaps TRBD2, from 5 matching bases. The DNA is TGTGCCAGCAGGCAGACCCAGACCGGGAGGGAGCTGTTTTTT. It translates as CASRQTQTGRELFF.